The clone carrying this T cell receptor beta chain was seen only a few times. The antigen is not known. This sample was included in a study of cytomegalovirus exposure and HLA in healthy donors. Study-level results: In a later analysis, V- and J-gene trimming of beta chains associated with a DCLRE1C missense variant, replicated independently.

The study ran its PCR with 60 Vbeta and 13 Jbeta primers. The data were produced by immunoSEQ multiplex PCR, yet TCRdb's version contains in-frame clones alone and is incomplete. In the table there are 150,000 or so clones, approximately 84% of which are singletons. This CDR3 has 14 amino acids. Germline CDR1 is WNHNN and CDR2 is SYGVQD (reference sequence). Trimming stripped 3 bases from V and 2 bases from J, with 9 bases between. Specimen: PBMCs. This sequence joins TRBV10-1 and TRBJ2-3, with D maybe TRBD2 (5 bases). This TCR came from a young man in good health and CMV-seropositive. CDR3 nucleotides: TGCGCCAGCAGTGATGAGGGCAACACAGATACGCAGTATTTT. Amino acid sequence: CASSDEGNTDTQYF.